One sample yielded the 18 T cell receptor beta chains listed below, sequenced in a study of beta chain features in type 1 diabetes. Reverse transcribing all isolated RNA meant expressed TCRB transcripts were sequenced. Some clones are missing from TCRdb's copy, which holds only in-frame ones; the method was immunoSEQ multiplex PCR. Among about 320,000 clones listed, less than 15% were seen once. The specimen sequenced was central memory CD4+ T cells from blood. The receptors here all came from a man aged 30 to 39 in good health.

The chain has TRBV7-2 and TRBJ2-7; no definite D call. The germline CDR1 and CDR2 sequences are SGHTA and FQGNSA. The CDR3 totals 14 residues. V was shortened by 5 bases and J by 3 bases, with 14 bases between the two germline ends. The CDR3 loop is CASSLGPEDYEQYF. The CDR3 region has the DNA TGTGCCAGCAGCCTCGGGCCGGAAGACTACGAGCAGTACTTC. Supplemented by reference TRBV7-2 and TRBJ2-7, the full variable domain reads GAGVSQSPSNKVTEKGKDVELRCDPISGHTALYWYRQSLGQGLEFLIYFQGNSAPDKSGLPSDRFSAERTGGSVSTLTIQRTQQEDSAVYLCASSLGPEDYEQYFGPGTRLTVT.

This clone has just a few counts. The chain uses TRBV5-4 and TRBJ2-1; 9 nucleotides match TRBD2. The CDR3 is 16 residues long. V was clipped by 4 bases and J by 2 bases; unmatched bases: 7. Germline CDR1 SGHNT, CDR2 YYREEE (reference sequence). The CDR3: CASSPISGGTYNEQFF. CDR3 nucleotide sequence: TGTGCCAGCAGCCCTATTAGCGGGGGAACCTACAATGAGCAGTTCTTC.

This sequence joins TRBV15 and TRBJ1-2; D gene ambiguous. V was clipped by 4 bases and J by 4 bases, with 10 bases between them. Per germline, CDR1 LNHNV and CDR2 YYDKDF (reference sequence). The CDR3 has 13 amino acids. The CDR3 sequence is CATSTRNLYGYTF. The CDR3 DNA reads as TGTGCCACCAGCACCCGCAATCTCTATGGCTACACCTTC.

Ten or more counts support this clone. This sequence joins TRBV4-3 and TRBJ2-4; the D call may be TRBD1 or TRBD2 (5 bases each). The CDR3 is made up of 14 amino acids. Trimming stripped 0 bases from V and 8 bases from J, with 11 bases between. The germline gives CDR1 LGHNA, CDR2 YSLEER. In nucleotides, the CDR3 is TGCGCCAGCAGCCAAGAAGAGAGGGGATACATTCAGTACTTC. Translation: CASSQEERGYIQYF.

The chain uses TRBV19 and TRBJ2-6, with TRBD1 matching over 8 bases. This CDR3 comprises 17 residues. Germline loops: CDR1 LNHDA, CDR2 SQIVND (reference sequence). V shed 5 bases and J 1 base; nucleotides not matched to a gene: 7. In DNA, the CDR3 is TGTGCCAGTAGTGGCGACAGGGGATCATCTGGGGCCAACGTCCTGACTTTC. It yields the protein CASSGDRGSSGANVLTF.

This clone has a count of ten or more. J is TRBJ2-7 and V is TRBV2, with D uncertain. Trimming stripped 6 bases from V and 0 bases from J, with 9 bases between. CDR1 and CDR2 (germline): SNHLY, FYNNEI. This CDR3 has 13 residues. CDR3 sequence reads: CASRTDSSYEQYV. For the CDR3, the DNA is TGTGCCAGCAGAACAGATTCCTCCTACGAGCAGTACGTC.

This clone was seen only a few times. The rearrangement uses TRBV5-1 and TRBJ2-3; 8 bases align to TRBD1. CDR1 is SGHRS and CDR2 is YFSETQ in the germline V gene. J gave up 2 bases and V 1 base, and 6 bases lay outside the gene matches. This CDR3 is built from 16 residues. CDR3 loop: CASSLQGAKPTDTQYF. Written as DNA, the CDR3 is TGCGCCAGCAGCTTGCAGGGGGCTAAGCCCACAGATACGCAGTATTTT.

V is TRBV5-4 and J is TRBJ2-7, with D hard to call. This CDR3 spans 13 amino acids. CDR1 is SGHNT, CDR2 YYREEE, per germline (reference sequence). V lost 1 base to trimming and J lost 4 bases, with 9 bases between them. In DNA form, the CDR3 reads TGTGCCAGCAGCTTGAACAGAGCGTACGAGCAGTACTTC. Translating it yields CASSLNRAYEQYF. The whole variable domain, filled in from reference TRBV5-4 and TRBJ2-7, reads ETGVTQSPTHLIKTRGQQVTLRCSSQSGHNTVSWYQQALGQGPQFIFQYYREEENGRGNFPPRFSGLQFPNYSSELNVNALELDDSALYLCASSLNRAYEQYFGPGTRLTVT.

This clone was seen once. V gene TRBV11-2 combines with J gene TRBJ1-1; D unclear. The V gene lost 1 base and the J gene lost 6 bases, with 9 bases spanning the gap. CDR1 SGHAT and CDR2 FQNNGV come from the germline V gene. This CDR3 comprises 13 residues. The CDR3 spells CASSLGQSAEAFF. The CDR3 DNA follows: TGTGCCAGCAGCTTAGGTCAATCAGCTGAAGCTTTCTTT.

The chain carries TRBV7-3 and TRBJ2-5; D call uncertain. Per germline, CDR1 SGHTA and CDR2 FQGTGA. The CDR3 runs to 8 residues. The DNA of the CDR3 is TGTGCTGGGGAGACCCAGTACTTC. Its translation: CAGETQYF.

V and J are TRBV7-3 and TRBJ2-3; 10 nucleotides line up with TRBD2. Germline V CDR1 and CDR2: SGHTA, FQGTGA. The CDR3 is 17 residues long. V lost 5 bases to trimming and J lost 1 base; unmatched junction nucleotides: 9. Here the CDR3 reads CASSERRLAGGTDTQYF. The DNA of the CDR3 is TGTGCCAGCAGCGAGAGAAGACTAGCGGGTGGCACAGATACGCAGTATTTT.

The table lists this clone with a count of one. This chain links TRBV5-4 with TRBJ1-6; tentatively, D is TRBD1 (6 bases). Deletions cut 3 bases from V and 14 bases from J, with 12 bases between. Germline V gene sequence: CDR1 SGHNT, CDR2 YYREEE (reference sequence). The CDR3 contains 12 residues. The CDR3: CASSSDSYTLHF. DNA for the CDR3: TGTGCCAGCAGCTCGGACAGCTACACCCTCCACTTT.

The chain combines TRBV4-2 with TRBJ2-5, with a possible D match to TRBD1 (6 bases). Trimming stripped 0 bases from V and 2 bases from J, with 10 bases between. The CDR3 covers 15 residues. Germline loops: CDR1 LGHNA, CDR2 YNFKEQ. The CDR3 DNA reads TGTGCCAGCAGCCAAGACCCCGGGACACAAGAGACCCAGTACTTC. It specifies CASSQDPGTQETQYF.

V usage is TRBV6-1 and J usage is TRBJ2-1, with 9 positions matching TRBD2. CDR1 and CDR2 (germline): MNHNS, SASEGT. V shed 8 bases, J shed 10 bases, and the junction held 15 bases outside the gene matches. The CDR3 has 15 residues. This CDR3 is CASLAGTSFLGEQFF. The CDR3 nucleotides are TGTGCCAGCCTTGCCGGGACTAGCTTCCTCGGGGAGCAGTTCTTC.

The sample holds a few counts of this clone. The gene calls are TRBV30 and TRBJ2-5, with TRBD1 matching 7 bases. Per germline, CDR1 GTSNPN and CDR2 SVGIG (reference sequence). V lost 2 bases, J lost 5 bases, and 11 bases stayed unmatched. The CDR3 is 15 residues long. The CDR3 protein is CAWSFPRGRIETQYF. DNA of the CDR3: TGTGCCTGGAGTTTTCCAAGGGGGCGAATTGAGACCCAGTACTTC. The full variable domain, rest sourced from reference TRBV30 and TRBJ2-5, is SQTIHQWPATLVQPVGSPLSLECTVEGTSNPNLYWYRQAAGRGLQLLFYSVGIGQISSEVPQNLSASRPQDRQFILSSKKLLLSDSGFYLCAWSFPRGRIETQYFGPGTRLLVL.

This chain joins TRBV6-1 and TRBJ2-7; D perhaps matches TRBD1 (5 bases). The CDR3 runs to 13 residues. Germline V gene lookup returns CDR1 MNHNS and CDR2 SASEGT. V was clipped by 5 bases and J by 10 bases, with 18 bases between them. The CDR3 DNA is TGTGCCAGCAGTATAGTACAGGCTCCTATACAGTACTTC. Protein product: CASSIVQAPIQYF.

Turning to this clone: This may be a read error, as it is one base from a much larger clone. This sequence joins TRBV7-7 and TRBJ2-7, with 8 bases identical to TRBD2. The better agreement between TRBJ2-5 and the DNA end casts doubt on the J call. Germline V gene lookup returns CDR1 SSHAT and CDR2 FNYEAQ (reference sequence). The CDR3 is 17 amino acids. This CDR3 reads CASSRGSSGGAKETQYF. DNA for the CDR3: TGTGCCAGCAGCCGCGGGTCCTCCGGGGGGGCTAAAGAGACCCAGTACTTC.

The rearrangement uses TRBV18 and TRBJ2-7; tentative D call: TRBD1 (6 bases). CDR3 length: 13 residues. V gave up 4 bases and J gave up 5 bases, with 12 bases separating them. Per the germline V gene, CDR1 is KGHSH and CDR2 is LQKENI. The DNA for the CDR3 is TGTGCCAGCTCACGGATGGCAGGGGACGAGCAGTACGTC. This gives the protein CASSRMAGDEQYV.